This T cell receptor (beta chain) comes out of a study of glioma-infiltrating T cells. Germline lookup yields CDR1 ENHRY and CDR2 SYGVKD. The V gene lost 4 bases and the J gene lost 5 bases, with 14 bases spanning the gap. The CDR3 has 14 residues. In its sample, this clonotype was seen many times. Its matching antigen is unknown. Amplification of TCR alpha and beta CDR3 regions from RNA used iRepertoire nested multiplex PCR. For one-step reverse transcription and amplification, roughly 85-450 ng of tissue mRNA or PBMC total RNA was used. MiXCR was run by TCRdb on the multiplex PCR reads, yielding one entry per CDR3 protein. The sample lists over 90,000 distinct CDR3 sequences, under 30% seen once, with 40% to 45% in the top ten. General study results and limits: Only very few CDR3 sequences appeared in both tissue and blood. Above-expected tissue-blood divergence occurred in all gliomas, most in low-grade ones.

This sequence joins TRBV10-3 and TRBJ1-1, with D hard to call. The sequence was obtained from a human donor with low-grade glioma or glioblastoma, undergoing nonglioma brain surgery, or in good health (not recorded which). The sequenced sample was glioma tissue, nonneoplastic brain tissue, or PBMCs (not recorded which). CDR3 bases: TGTGCCATCAGTGCTTTGCGACTGGATACTGAAGCTTTCTTT. Its protein is CAISALRLDTEAFF.